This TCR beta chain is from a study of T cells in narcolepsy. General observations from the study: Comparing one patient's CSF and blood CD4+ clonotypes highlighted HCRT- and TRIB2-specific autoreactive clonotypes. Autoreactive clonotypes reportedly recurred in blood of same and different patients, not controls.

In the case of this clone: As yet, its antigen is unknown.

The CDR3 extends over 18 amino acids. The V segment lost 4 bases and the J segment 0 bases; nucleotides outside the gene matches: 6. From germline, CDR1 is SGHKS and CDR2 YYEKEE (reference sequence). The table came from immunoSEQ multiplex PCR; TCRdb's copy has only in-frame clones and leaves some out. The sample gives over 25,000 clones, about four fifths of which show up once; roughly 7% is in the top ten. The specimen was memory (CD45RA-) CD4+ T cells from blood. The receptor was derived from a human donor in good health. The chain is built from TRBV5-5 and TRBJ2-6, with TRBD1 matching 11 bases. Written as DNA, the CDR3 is TGTGCCAGCAGCCCGGGACAGGGGGTCAGCTCTGGGGCCAACGTCCTGACTTTC. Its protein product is CASSPGQGVSSGANVLTF.